Listed below are T cell receptor beta chains from one sample, sequenced in a study of T cells after yellow fever vaccination. MiXCR, run by TCRdb on the 5' RACE reads, gives a single entry per CDR3 protein. The data hold around 68,000 distinct CDR3 sequences, with around 7.8% observed a single time. The material sequenced was CD8+ T cells sorted from PBMCs, taken more than 8 days after the first yellow fever vaccination. The receptors shown here come from a man aged 18 to 35 who received the YFV17D yellow fever vaccine. CDR3s leave out the opening cysteine and the closing phenylalanine or tryptophan.

>TRBV23-1|TRBJ2-1|11
ASCRGGRNEQF
>TRBV30|TRBJ2-7|14
AYNYKGRGSSYEQY
>TRBV27|TRBJ2-1|12
ASSLLLPGVEQF
>TRBV19|TRBJ1-5|12
ASSHRVGNQPQH
>TRBV27|TRBJ2-1|16
ASSLTNPSGGRVNEQF
>TRBV9|TRBJ1-6|11
ASSVGGGTPLH
>TRBV6-5|TRBJ1-6|15
ASSYSWDSSYNSPLH
>TRBV29-1|TRBJ2-3|16
SVEDHIRRQGSTDTQY
>TRBV4-1|TRBJ2-2|15
ASSQGPGASLAGELF
>TRBV27|TRBJ2-1|13
ASSLGAVAYNEQF
>TRBV4-3|TRBJ2-7|15
ASSQDGLAGRGDEQY
>TRBV7-6|TRBJ2-1|16
ASSSTPIERGGRYEQF
>TRBV7-3|TRBJ2-1|11
ASSLGGAKEQF
>TRBV12-3/TRBV12-4|TRBJ2-3|13
ASSVPGQNTDTQY
>TRBV12-3/TRBV12-4|TRBJ1-5|13
ASSLPPGSNQPQH
>TRBV4-3|TRBJ2-3|14
ASSQATGARTDTQY
>TRBV4-1|TRBJ2-1|14
ASSQISSGSYNEQF
>TRBV4-3|TRBJ2-5|16
ASSQEFRDRGQQETQY
>TRBV20-1|TRBJ1-5|14
SARDETEYSNQPQH
>TRBV7-9|TRBJ2-5|13
ASSLVTGSQETQY
>TRBV6-1|TRBJ2-1|13
GSRTGGGYPHEQF
>TRBV7-9|TRBJ2-3|14
ASSSDKEESTDTQY
>TRBV4-1|TRBJ2-1|11
ASSQDSTDEQF
>TRBV29-1|TRBJ2-2|10
SAGVPSGELF
>TRBV6-5|TRBJ1-1|11
ASSYPGAYEAF
>TRBV11-2|TRBJ2-1|10
ASSGGENEQF
>TRBV4-1|TRBJ1-6|13
ASSQLGQYNSPLH
>TRBV4-2|TRBJ2-5|12
ASSQGLAQETQY
>TRBV15|TRBJ1-1|15
ATSVFEWREANTEAF
>TRBV24-1|TRBJ2-3|12
ATSDLDSPKPQY
>TRBV30|TRBJ1-2|11
AWSSGTPYGYT
>TRBV3-1|TRBJ2-5|16
ASSQDLLGPTPGETQY
>TRBV5-1|TRBJ2-7|13
ASSLAVLSSYEQY
>TRBV6-2/TRBV6-3|TRBJ1-2|10
ASRRTNYGYT
>TRBV21-1|TRBJ1-4|11
ASSAIEREKLF
>TRBV29-1|TRBJ1-2|10
SVDGQGYGYT
>TRBV29-1|TRBJ2-4|12
SVQRAGYGNIQY
>TRBV21-1|TRBJ2-2|11
ASSPRDRGGLF
>TRBV15|TRBJ2-1|13
ATSSDLSSYNEQF
>TRBV21-1|TRBJ2-2|13
ASNRTGKNTGELF
>TRBV13|TRBJ2-6|18
ASSDLFAGGASSGANVLT
>TRBV21-1|TRBJ2-7|17
ASSKNPDRGLTCSYEQY
>TRBV7-2|TRBJ1-4|14
ASSYPRDGANEKLF
>TRBV12-3/TRBV12-4|TRBJ2-1|15
ASSGLLGSRSYNEQF
>TRBV7-2|TRBJ2-7|12
ASSQGPWTYEQY
>TRBV4-1|TRBJ2-2|13
ASSQARGRTGELF
>TRBV4-3|TRBJ2-1|14
ASSRETGVSYNEQF
>TRBV20-1|TRBJ2-6|13
SAANRGSGANVLT
>TRBV4-1|TRBJ1-2|12
ASSHTGQDYGYT
>TRBV6-1|TRBJ2-2|13
ASWGVRERTGELF
>TRBV20-1|TRBJ2-5|15
SASTLAGGRRRETQY
>TRBV7-9|TRBJ2-2|14
ASSSWDRGNTGELF